This T cell receptor beta chain comes out of a study of blood T cells in healthy people across ages (dated by TCRdb to between 2014 and 2017). The study in broad terms: In model experiments, template switching captured roughly one uniquely barcoded TCR beta cDNA molecule for every two T cells. To avoid experimental bias, donors of different ages were randomly spread across the sequencing lanes. The donors were split into four age groups: young (average about 16 years), middle-aged (roughly 40), aged (more than 55) and long-lived (more than 80). The study measured age-related changes in TCR beta repertoire diversity using deep sequencing normalized with unique cDNA molecular identifiers. The study analyzed two additional independent replicas of 1 million unique cDNA reads from the same blood draw for two donors, one aged 18 to 30 and one aged 80 or older.

Results and caveats for the whole study, not just this receptor: Estimates of total diversity based on one million sequenced T cells were considered lower bounds and underestimates. A strong correlation was found between observed TCR beta diversity and the percentage of naive T cells measured by flow cytometry. Compared with the aged group, the long-lived group had more naive CD4+ T cells, fewer expanded clones and increased TCR diversity, a pattern suggesting age selection. Observed TCR beta diversity per million T cells fell roughly linearly with age, and a significant reduction was already apparent by age about 36. Because profiling used bulk unsorted PBMCs, naive and antigen-experienced compartments could not be compared conclusively. Because the CMV infection status of the donors was unknown, age-related changes in expanded clonotypes may potentially have been confounded.

The CDR3 measures 14 amino acids from cysteine to phenylalanine. The sequence is cut down to CDR3 DNA, 42 bases in frame from base 1. The library was generated by 5' RACE. For sequencing, an Illumina HiSeq 2500 was employed. The second PCR ran for about 6 to 12 cycles and used a J-beta primer mix along with a sample-barcoded 5' primer. A unique molecular identifier was introduced onto each TCR beta cDNA molecule by a template-switch 5' adaptor carrying 12 random nucleotides. At least 3 million CDR3-containing paired-end reads were obtained from each sample. All of the RNA was converted into first-strand cDNA using the Mint cDNA synthesis kit, with a TRBC-specific oligonucleotide serving as the primer. After uracil-DNA glycosylase treatment, a first 18-cycle PCR used universal primers M1SS and BC2_uni_R on all cDNA. In the authors' own workflow: Each sample was normalized by randomly selecting 1 million high-quality reads, each carrying a distinct molecular identifier. Reads with shared molecular identifiers were discarded instead of being binned into consensus sequences. MiTCR, set to a Q25 quality threshold and the strictest error-elimination algorithm, was used for CDR3 identification, clonotype clustering and error correction. A nonparametric unseen species model with Euler transformation was used to estimate lower-bound total TCR beta diversity. TCRdb trimmed the raw reads at Q25, called clones with MiXCR and kept productive beta chains. Rows are unified per CDR3 protein, each entry keeping the most common DNA and genes. It is TCRdb's table, rather than the study itself, that gives the V and J calls and clone size. Counted in this sample were roughly 1.6 million distinct CDR3 sequences; roughly 32% of them appeared once. The ten largest clones add up to 11% of the sample.

Systemically healthy Caucasian individuals from Russia, approximately 39 in total and aged roughly 6 to 95 years, were included as donors. Each donor gave around 9.8 milliliters of peripheral blood, collected into EDTA-treated Vacutainer tubes. Ficoll-Paque density-gradient centrifugation was used to isolate PBMCs, with at least 6.5 million obtained per sample. Trizol reagent was used to extract total RNA from the PBMCs, yielding at least 5.5 micrograms per sample. The percentages of naive CD45RAhigh/CD27high T cells were determined by flow cytometry on a PBMC aliquot from every donor. With regard to this clonotype: Its recognized antigen is unknown. A junction boundary mismatches the germline segment, possibly from a read error.

This chain joins TRBV12-3 or TRBV12-4 to TRBJ2-7, with a weak D call of TRBD1 (6 bases match). Sequencing was performed on blood. This sequence originates from a woman aged 25 to 39 in good health. The DNA sequence reads TGTGCCAGCAGTTTACGGCGCAGGGGATCCGAGCGGTACTTC. This encodes CASSLRRRGSERYF.